This TCR beta chain stems from a study of regulatory T cells in long-lasting Graves disease. The study, taken as a whole, reports: Newly diagnosed patients shared about a thousand public clonotypes; persistent patients shared approximately 2,700. Persistent disease was characterized by preferential usage of TRBV28, TRBJ1-2 and TRBJ2-5.

Germline values: CDR1 SGHRS, CDR2 YFSETQ. The CDR3 is 16 residues long. V shed 3 bases and J shed 4 bases, with 19 bases lying between them. In building TCR beta libraries, iRepertoire HTBI primers were used together with Arm-PCR of CDR3 regions. One entry per CDR3 protein results from TCRdb running MiXCR on the multiplex PCR reads. The sample has approximately 400,000 distinct CDR3 sequences, more than 13% seen once. This sample's time point: newly diagnosed GD, antithyroid drugs for less than 3 months. PBMCs provided the RNA from which the TCR library was made. Ten or more counts support this clonotype. Its antigen is undetermined. The sample also formed part of further work on T cells in Graves' hyperthyroidism and ophthalmopathy. According to that study: It was uncontrolled infection, other autoimmune disease, pregnancy or lactation that excluded patients.

V usage is TRBV5-1 and J usage is TRBJ2-5, with D possibly TRBD2 on 6 matching bases. The sequences come from peripheral blood mononuclear cells (PBMCs), collected at new diagnosis, from a patient treated with antithyroid drugs. The sequence derives from a woman aged 25 to 39 with Graves disease. In nucleotides, the CDR3 is TGCGCCAGCAGCTCCGGCCCGGGAGCGGTGAGAGAGACCCAGTACTTC. It is translated as CASSSGPGAVRETQYF.